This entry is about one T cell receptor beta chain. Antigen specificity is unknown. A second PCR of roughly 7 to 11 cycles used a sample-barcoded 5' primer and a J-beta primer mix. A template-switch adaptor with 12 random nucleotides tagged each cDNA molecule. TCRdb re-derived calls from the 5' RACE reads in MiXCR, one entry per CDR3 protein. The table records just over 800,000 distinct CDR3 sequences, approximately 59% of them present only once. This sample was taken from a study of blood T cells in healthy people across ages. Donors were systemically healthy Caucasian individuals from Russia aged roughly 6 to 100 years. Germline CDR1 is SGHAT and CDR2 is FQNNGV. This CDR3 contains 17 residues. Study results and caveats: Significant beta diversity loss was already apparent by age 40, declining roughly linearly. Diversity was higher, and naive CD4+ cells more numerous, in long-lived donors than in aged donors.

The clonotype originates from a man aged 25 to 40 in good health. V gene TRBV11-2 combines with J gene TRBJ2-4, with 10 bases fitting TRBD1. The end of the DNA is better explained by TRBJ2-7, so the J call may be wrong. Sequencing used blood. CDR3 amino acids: CASSLNFHDRGLYEQYF. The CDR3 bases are TGTGCCAGCAGCTTAAACTTCCACGACAGGGGGCTATACGAGCAGTACTTC.